This is a list of T cell receptor beta chains from one sample in a study of Graves' ophthalmopathy and Graves' hyperthyroidism. TCRdb called the multiplex PCR reads again in MiXCR, with one record for every CDR3 protein. The table shows over a million distinct CDR3 sequences, with roughly 35% occurring only once. The sample comprised peripheral blood or thyroid tissue (not recorded which). All receptors derive from an adult man with Graves' hyperthyroidism. Each CDR3 is given with its conserved first and last residue. D genes are given only for firm matches. Clone size appears in some rows only: once, few, many, or a class for an expanded clone.

j_gene | d_gene | v_gene | abundance | CDR3nt | CDR3aa
TRBJ1-1 | . | TRBV2 | many | TGTGCCAGCAGAATAAGCTTTCAGGGGCCCACTGAAGCTTTCTTT | CASRISFQGPTEAFF
TRBJ2-2 | TRBD1 | TRBV29-1 | many | TGCAGCTTTAGGACAGGGGGCGCAACCGGGGAGCTGTTTTTT | CSFRTGGATGELFF
TRBJ2-7 | TRBD2 | TRBV9 | . | TGTGCCAGCAGCAAACTGCGGGGCGGGGGAGACGAGCAGTACTTC | CASSKLRGGGDEQYF
TRBJ2-5 | . | TRBV29-1 | many | TGCAGCTCACTCACAGAGACCCAGTACTTC | CSSLTETQYF
TRBJ2-5 | . | TRBV15 | many | TGTGCCACCAGCAGAGATTCAGAGGGTCCGGGAGAGACCCAGTACTTC | CATSRDSEGPGETQYF
TRBJ2-7 | TRBD1 | TRBV14 | many | TGTGCCAGCAGCCAAGAGCCTAGGACAGGGATCTACGAGCAGTACTTC | CASSQEPRTGIYEQYF
TRBJ1-1 | . | TRBV20-1 | many | TGCAGTGCTAGAGAAGGGGGAAGGAACACTGAAGCTTTCTTT | CSAREGGRNTEAFF
TRBJ1-6 | . | TRBV7-2 | many | TGTGCCAGCAGCTTAGACTCAGGGTATAGTTCACCCCTCCACTTT | CASSLDSGYSSPLHF
TRBJ1-1 | . | TRBV11-1 | . | TGTGCCAGCAGCAGTTTAGAGTCGGGAAGCACTGAAGCTTTCTTT | CASSSLESGSTEAFF
TRBJ2-5 | . | TRBV6-1 | many | TGTGCCAGCAGTGAGATGACGGATCAGGAGGCCCAGTACTTC | CASSEMTDQEAQYF
TRBJ2-2 | TRBD1 | TRBV4-3 | . | TGCGCCAGCAGCCAAGGTGTGGGGACAGCCTACACCGGGGAGCTGTTTTTT | CASSQGVGTAYTGELFF
TRBJ1-2 | TRBD1 | TRBV7-9 | . | TGTGCCAGCAGCGCACAGGGGGTGAACTATGGCTACACCTTC | CASSAQGVNYGYTF
TRBJ1-2 | . | TRBV15 | . | TGTGCCGCCGAGGGACTAGCGGGATTTTCTGGCTACACCTTC | CAAEGLAGFSGYTF
TRBJ2-7 | TRBD1 | TRBV6-2/TRBV6-3 | many | TGTGCCAGCATCCGGACAGGGGGCCACGAGCAGTACTTC | CASIRTGGHEQYF
TRBJ1-1 | . | TRBV30 | . | TGTGCCTGGGACAGTTTGAACACTGAAGCTTTCTTT | CAWDSLNTEAFF
TRBJ2-7 | . | TRBV5-5 | few | TGTGCCAGCAGCCGAGCCCTCGGCCCCAAACCGGACGAGCAGTACTTC | CASSRALGPKPDEQYF
TRBJ2-6 | . | TRBV5-4 | . | TGCGCCAGCAGCCAAGATTTAATTCGGGGCACTGAAGCTTTC | CASSQDLIRGTEAF
TRBJ1-2 | . | TRBV15 | many | TGTGCCACCAGCAGCAACGACCTGGCAAACTATGGCTACACCTTC | CATSSNDLANYGYTF
TRBJ2-7 | TRBD1 | TRBV10-2 | few | TGCGCCAGCAGTGATTCGGGACAGGTGTCGTACGAGCAGTACTTC | CASSDSGQVSYEQYF
TRBJ1-6 | TRBD1 | TRBV29-1 | . | TGCAGCGTTCTTTGGACAGGGAATTCACCCCTCCACTTT | CSVLWTGNSPLHF
TRBJ1-6 | . | TRBV10-3 | . | TGTGCCATCAGCAGACAGGAACGGCACACTCTCCACTTT | CAISRQERHTLHF
TRBJ1-6 | . | TRBV5-1 | many | TGCGCCAGCAGCTTGGCGGCGAAGGCCCTAGATAATTCACCCCTCCACTTT | CASSLAAKALDNSPLHF
TRBJ1-1 | . | TRBV29-1 | many | TGCAGCGTTGGCCCAGGCACGCCAGAAGCTTTCTTT | CSVGPGTPEAFF
TRBJ1-3 | . | TRBV5-8 | . | TGTGCCAGCAGCTTCGACAGGCCGTCTGGAAACACCATATATTTT | CASSFDRPSGNTIYF
TRBJ2-6 | TRBD2 | TRBV20-1 | . | TGCAGTGCTAGTGGACTAGCGGGGTCCTCTGGGGCCAACGTCCTGACTTTC | CSASGLAGSSGANVLTF
TRBJ2-7 | . | TRBV20-1 | many | TGCAGTGCCCGCCGGGCAGGGGCCTACGAGCAGTACTTC | CSARRAGAYEQYF
TRBJ1-1 | . | TRBV7-9 | many | TGTGCCAGCAGCTTAGGATTAACGGGATCTGAAGCTTTCTTT | CASSLGLTGSEAFF
TRBJ1-5 | . | TRBV9 | few | TGTGCCAGCAGCCCCGGGGGACAACCGAATCAGCCCCAGCATTTT | CASSPGGQPNQPQHF
TRBJ2-5 | . | TRBV13 | many | TGTGCCAGCACTGAGGGGGAAAGGCCATACGAGACCCAGTACTTC | CASTEGERPYETQYF
TRBJ1-1 | TRBD1 | TRBV12-3/TRBV12-4 | few | TGTGCCAGCAGTTCCAAACAGACAGGGTTTAACACTGAAGCTTTCTTT | CASSSKQTGFNTEAFF
TRBJ1-5 | . | TRBV19 | few | TGTGCCAGTGGGGCAAAGGGGCTTAGTCAGCCCCAGCATTTT | CASGAKGLSQPQHF
TRBJ2-7 | TRBD2 | TRBV20-1 | . | TGCAGTGCTAGAGATAGGCGAGCGGGGGCCTACGAGCAGTACTTC | CSARDRRAGAYEQYF
TRBJ1-2 | . | TRBV18 | . | TGTGCCAGCTCACTCAAGGACGGAACCTATGGCTACACCTTC | CASSLKDGTYGYTF
TRBJ2-7 | TRBD2 | TRBV11-2 | few | TGTGCCAGCAGCCTCTTAGGGACTAGCGGGCTTGGCTACGAGCAGTACTTC | CASSLLGTSGLGYEQYF
TRBJ1-1 | . | TRBV30 | few | TGTGCCTGCGCTAGGGCCCCAACGAGGAGGAACACTGAAGCTTTCTTT | CACARAPTRRNTEAFF
TRBJ2-7 | TRBD2 | TRBV5-1 | . | TGCGCCAGCAGCTACCTACTAGCGGGGGGGCCTAAGTACTTC | CASSYLLAGGPKYF
TRBJ2-2 | TRBD2 | TRBV2 | many | TGTGCCAGCAATCTAGCGGGTTCGAACACCGGGGAGCTGTTTTTT | CASNLAGSNTGELFF
TRBJ1-6 | . | TRBV2 | . | TGTGCCAGCCTGCCCGACGGCGGTTCACCCCTCCACTTT | CASLPDGGSPLHF
TRBJ2-7 | TRBD1 | TRBV6-1 | . | TGTGCCAGCAGTTATCTGGGACAGGGAGTAGAGCAGTACTTC | CASSYLGQGVEQYF
TRBJ2-5 | . | TRBV7-6 | many | TGTGCCAGCAGCTTAGCCAGGACACCAGAGACCCAGTACTTC | CASSLARTPETQYF
TRBJ1-2 | . | TRBV18 | . | TGTGCCAGCTCACCACGTTCGTTTCTCGACTATGGCTACACCTTC | CASSPRSFLDYGYTF
TRBJ1-6 | . | TRBV10-3 | many | TGTGCCATCAGTGACGGTCGCTCCTATAATTCACCCCTCCACTTT | CAISDGRSYNSPLHF
TRBJ1-6 | TRBD1 | TRBV12-3/TRBV12-4 | many | TGTGCCAGCAGTCAGGGGGCAGAGAATTCACCCCTCCACTTT | CASSQGAENSPLHF
TRBJ2-7 | . | TRBV12-3/TRBV12-4 | many | TGTGCCAGCAGTTACGACGCGGACAGTGCCTACGAGCAGTACTTC | CASSYDADSAYEQYF
TRBJ1-2 | . | TRBV15 | . | TGTGCCACCAGCAGAGAGGGCGTCAGGGGTCGGGGCTACACCTTC | CATSREGVRGRGYTF
TRBJ2-7 | . | TRBV5-1 | . | TGCGCCAGCAGCCTACAGGGTCCCCACTCCTACGAGCAGTACTTC | CASSLQGPHSYEQYF
TRBJ1-4 | . | TRBV14 | few | TGTGCCAGCAGCCAAGAACGGCGAGCAACTAATGAAAAACTGTTTTTT | CASSQERRATNEKLFF
TRBJ2-6 | . | TRBV11-2 | . | TGTGCCAGCAGCGTGGGGGCGCGGCGGACCGGGGCCAACGTCCTGACTTTC | CASSVGARRTGANVLTF
TRBJ1-1 | TRBD1 | TRBV4-1 | few | TGCGCCAGCAGCCAAGACCCAACAGGGGGCGGAGAAGCTTTCTTT | CASSQDPTGGGEAFF
TRBJ2-7 | . | TRBV19 | many | TGTGCCAGTAGCGATAAGGGGAGATCCTACGAGCAGTACTTC | CASSDKGRSYEQYF
TRBJ1-2 | . | TRBV4-1 | many | TGCGCCAGCAGCCAAGAATCGCGTCGGGGCTACACCTTC | CASSQESRRGYTF
TRBJ2-7 | TRBD1 | TRBV4-1 | few | TGCGCCAGCAGCCTCCGGGACAGGGAGGCAAGGGGGGCTGTGAAGCAGTACTTC | CASSLRDREARGAVKQYF